These 14 T cell receptor beta chains share one sample of origin, sequenced in a study of T cell repertoires in cytomegalovirus infection. The antigens for these receptors are not known. TCRdb redid the calling of the reads with MiXCR, one entry per CDR3 protein. The sample holds approximately 590,000 distinct CDR3 sequences, just under 40% seen once. The sample in question was cultured PBMCs, obtained from culture after CMV antigen stimulation. The source of these receptors is a human donor in good health (CMV status not recorded). Some clones in this sample may be carry-over from other donors' samples.

This clonotype has a single count. The chain links TRBV7-2 to TRBJ2-2; D tentatively reads TRBD1 or TRBD2 (5 bases each). This CDR3 has 13 amino acids. Germline V lookup: CDR1 SGHTA, CDR2 FQGNSA. V lost 10 bases, J lost 6 bases, and 15 bases lay in between. For the CDR3, the DNA is TGTGCCACCCTGGGGGTATTATCCGGGGAGCTGTTTTTT. Protein: CATLGVLSGELFF.

This clonotype came up a few times. CDR3 in amino acids: CASSLTRTTDTQYF. CDR3 nucleotide sequence: TGTGCCAGCAGCTTAACTAGAACCACAGATACGCAGTATTTT. The chain is built from TRBV7-2 and TRBJ2-3; the D gene is possibly TRBD2 (5 bases). The germline V and J ends were trimmed by 2 bases and 2 bases, with 8 bases remaining between them. The V gene's germline CDR1 is SGHTA and CDR2 FQGNSA. CDR3 length: 14 amino acids.

This clonotype was counted only a few times. V and J are TRBV27 and TRBJ1-2; no clear D gene. There are 13 residues in the CDR3. V was clipped by 4 bases and J by 8 bases, with 14 bases between them. Germline CDR1 reads MNHEY; CDR2 reads SMNVEV (reference sequence). This CDR3 reads CASSSSGGFGYTF. Here the CDR3 DNA reads TGTGCCAGCAGTTCCTCTGGCGGTTTCGGCTACACCTTC.

V gene TRBV6-2 or TRBV6-3 combines with J gene TRBJ1-2; D not resolved. This CDR3 has 13 residues. Germline assignment: CDR1 MNHEY and CDR2 SVGEGT. The germline V and J ends were trimmed by 8 bases and 2 bases, with 12 bases remaining between them. In nucleotides, the CDR3 is TGTGCCAGCGCCTACGGACTAAACTATGGCTACACCTTC. The encoded protein is CASAYGLNYGYTF.

This clonotype appeared a single time. The CDR3 nucleotides are TGTGCCAGCAGCCAGTTAAAGGGGGGGGCAATCAATGAGCAGTTCTTC. It yields the protein CASSQLKGGAINEQFF. The chain is built from TRBV5-4 and TRBJ2-1; D possibly corresponds to TRBD2 (7 bases). Trimming left V 4 bases short and J 6 bases short, with 20 bases between. This CDR3 region has 16 residues. Germline CDR1 SGHNT, CDR2 YYREEE (reference sequence).

This clonotype was seen only a few times. The CDR3: CASSLEVWVEAFF. The CDR3 DNA reads as TGTGCCAGCAGCTTAGAAGTGTGGGTTGAAGCTTTCTTT. This chain connects TRBV7-8 to TRBJ1-1; D is uncertain. V was shortened by 1 base and J by 7 bases, with 10 bases between the two germline ends. This CDR3 comprises 13 residues. Looked up from germline, CDR1 is SGHVS and CDR2 is FQNEAQ.

V usage is TRBV29-1 and J usage is TRBJ1-1, with D unresolved. Trimming took off 4 bases at V and 1 base at J, with 13 bases between the two ends. From germline, CDR1 is SQVTM and CDR2 ANQGSEA. There are 14 residues in the CDR3. The CDR3 coding sequence is TGCAGCGTTGGACGGCACACGCGGAACACTGAAGCTTTCTTT. It translates to CSVGRHTRNTEAFF.

This clonotype was counted many times. V and J are TRBV7-2 and TRBJ2-7; tentatively, D is TRBD1 (7 bases). CDR1 is SGHTA and CDR2 is FQGNSA in the germline V gene. The ends were cut back, 5 bases at V and 0 bases at J, with 14 bases in the middle. The CDR3 has 15 amino acids. CDR3 in DNA: TGTGCCAGCAGCGAAAACAGGGGACTCTCCTACGAGCAGTACTTC. Amino acid sequence: CASSENRGLSYEQYF.

This rearrangement joins TRBV2 to TRBJ2-3; D gene ambiguous. CDR3 length: 14 residues. Per germline, CDR1 SNHLY and CDR2 FYNNEI. V shed 4 bases and J shed 0 bases, with 8 bases lying between them. CDR3 loop: CASSAADSTDTQYF. The DNA for the CDR3 is TGTGCCAGCAGTGCTGCGGATAGCACAGATACGCAGTATTTT.

This clonotype was recorded a few times. The chain is built from TRBV6-1 and TRBJ2-1, with 9 positions matching TRBD2. The CDR3 sequence is 15 residues long. Unmatched junction bases numbered 10, after V lost 4 bases and J lost 9 bases. CDR1 and CDR2 (germline): MNHNS, SASEGT. CDR3 DNA sequence: TGTGCCAGCAGTGCCTGGGGACTAGCAGCGAGTGAGCAGTTCTTC. It yields the protein CASSAWGLAASEQFF.

This rearrangement joins TRBV5-5 to TRBJ1-1; 8 nucleotides agree with TRBD1. With V trimmed by 4 bases and J by 4 bases, 6 bases remained unmatched. The CDR3 length is 14 residues. Germline values: CDR1 SGHKS, CDR2 YYEKEE (reference sequence). The CDR3 region has the DNA TGTGCCAGCAGCCGGACAGGGAGAATCACTGAAGCTTTCTTT. This encodes CASSRTGRITEAFF.

The V gene is TRBV7-2, the J gene TRBJ2-3; 10 bases map to TRBD2. The CDR3 spans 22 residues. After removal of 2 bases from V and 2 bases from J, the junction contained 22 bases not matched to a gene. Germline CDR1 SGHTA, CDR2 FQGNSA. The DNA of the CDR3 is TGTGCCAGCAGCTTAACGGATCGATCCAGCGGGGGGGATGAATTTGCCACAGATACGCAGTATTTT. Protein sequence: CASSLTDRSSGGDEFATDTQYF.

The genes are TRBV7-2 and TRBJ2-3; no firm D call. CDR1 and CDR2 (germline): SGHTA, FQGNSA. The CDR3 spans 12 residues. The ends were cut back, 2 bases at V and 5 bases at J, with 5 bases in the middle. The CDR3 bases are TGTGCCAGCAGCTTATGGCTAGATACGCAGTATTTT. Its protein is CASSLWLDTQYF.

This clonotype has more than one count but fewer than ten. The gene calls are TRBV30 and TRBJ1-2; perhaps TRBD1 as D (6 bases). The CDR3 is 15 amino acids. From germline, CDR1 is GTSNPN and CDR2 SVGIG (reference sequence). The V end was cut by 2 bases, the J end by 2 bases, with 15 bases between. The CDR3 region is CAWSSHPQGNYGYTF. The CDR3 DNA reads as TGTGCCTGGAGTTCTCACCCCCAGGGGAACTATGGCTACACCTTC.